The 9 T cell receptor beta chains reported below all come from one sample, sequenced in a study of cytomegalovirus exposure and HLA in healthy donors. It was with 60 Vbeta and 13 Jbeta primers that the PCR ran. Generated by immunoSEQ multiplex PCR, the TCRdb table keeps only in-frame clones and is missing some. The sample contains some 150,000 clones, more than 65% of which appear only once. Input material: PBMCs. The receptors here all came from a woman between 45 and 60 years old in good health and CMV-seronegative.

The rearrangement links TRBV15 to TRBJ1-4; D is uncertain. Trimming shortened V by 1 base and J by 8 bases, and 11 bases separated the two germline ends. CDR3 size: 14 residues. CDR1 is LNHNV and CDR2 is YYDKDF in the germline V gene (reference sequence). This CDR3 reads CATSRGRMEEKLFF. DNA of the CDR3: TGTGCCACCAGCAGAGGTCGCATGGAGGAAAAACTGTTTTTT.

This clone was counted between two and nine times. The chain employs TRBV5-1 and TRBJ1-1; maybe TRBD1 (5 bases). V was clipped by 0 bases and J by 5 bases, with 11 bases between them. The CDR3 extends over 14 amino acids. The germline CDR1 and CDR2 sequences are SGHRS and YFSETQ. CDR3 coding DNA: TGCGCCAGCAGCTTGGGGACACCCACGACTGAAGCTTTCTTT. Translation: CASSLGTPTTEAFF.

This chain joins TRBV4-3 and TRBJ2-3; the D gene is possibly TRBD1 (6 bases). The V end lost 4 bases, the J end lost 2 bases, and 10 bases lay between the germline ends. The length of the CDR3 is 14 residues. Germline assignment: CDR1 LGHNA and CDR2 YSLEER. CDR3 sequence (DNA): TGCGCCAGCAGCCGAGCAGGGGTCACAGATACGCAGTATTTT. Translated, it gives CASSRAGVTDTQYF.

This chain connects TRBV6-6 to TRBJ2-3, with 10 nucleotides matching TRBD1. CDR1 and CDR2 from the germline V gene are MNHNY and SVGAGI (reference sequence). After removal of 5 bases from V and 1 base from J, the junction contained 6 bases not matched to a gene. The CDR3 has 16 amino acids. The CDR3 DNA is TGTGCCAGCAGTGCCGGACAGGGGGTCGGCACAGATACGCAGTATTTT. As protein: CASSAGQGVGTDTQYF.

V and J are TRBV19 and TRBJ2-5; 10 nucleotides line up with TRBD1. Gene TRBJ2-7 matches the end of the DNA better, so the J call may be wrong. The germline CDR1 and CDR2 sequences are LNHDA and SQIVND (reference sequence). This CDR3 has 14 residues. This CDR3 is CASSSRDRGYEQYF. Written as DNA, the CDR3 is TGTGCCAGTAGTAGCCGGGACAGGGGCTACGAGCAGTACTTC.

The V call is TRBV6-5, the J call TRBJ1-2, with TRBD1 matching 9 bases. Germline CDR1 is MNHEY and CDR2 is SVGAGI. The CDR3 length is 15 residues. Trimming cost V 7 bases and J 5 bases; bases outside gene matches: 11. The CDR3 coding sequence is TGTGCCAGCACGTACGGGGACAGGGCATATTATGGCTACACCTTC. Protein: CASTYGDRAYYGYTF.

The chain employs TRBV19 and TRBJ1-2, with 7 bases identical to TRBD1. The J segment lost 4 bases and the V segment lost 5 bases, leaving 7 bases of the junction unmatched. Germline CDR1 LNHDA, CDR2 SQIVND (reference sequence). The CDR3 length is 14 residues. CDR3 bases: TGTGCCAGTAGTTTACAGGGGCGGGGCTATGGCTACACCTTC. This gives the protein CASSLQGRGYGYTF.

This sequence joins TRBV30 and TRBJ1-4; D uncertain. Between the trimmed V and J ends, which lost 5 bases and 8 bases, there was a span of 15 bases. Germline V gives CDR1 GTSNPN, CDR2 SVGIG (reference sequence). This CDR3 is 13 amino acids long. CDR3 protein: CAWGASAYEKLFF. CDR3 coding DNA: TGTGCCTGGGGAGCCAGTGCTTACGAAAAACTGTTTTTT.

The chain carries TRBV4-3 and TRBJ1-2; tentative D call: TRBD1 (6 bases). V was shortened by 1 base and J by 9 bases, with 24 bases between the two germline ends. The germline CDR1 and CDR2 sequences are LGHNA and YSLEER. This CDR3 has 17 amino acids. CDR3 in DNA: TGCGCCAGCAGCCAAGGGGGGGGACAAGCCAACCATCTAAGCTACACCTTC. Amino acids: CASSQGGGQANHLSYTF.